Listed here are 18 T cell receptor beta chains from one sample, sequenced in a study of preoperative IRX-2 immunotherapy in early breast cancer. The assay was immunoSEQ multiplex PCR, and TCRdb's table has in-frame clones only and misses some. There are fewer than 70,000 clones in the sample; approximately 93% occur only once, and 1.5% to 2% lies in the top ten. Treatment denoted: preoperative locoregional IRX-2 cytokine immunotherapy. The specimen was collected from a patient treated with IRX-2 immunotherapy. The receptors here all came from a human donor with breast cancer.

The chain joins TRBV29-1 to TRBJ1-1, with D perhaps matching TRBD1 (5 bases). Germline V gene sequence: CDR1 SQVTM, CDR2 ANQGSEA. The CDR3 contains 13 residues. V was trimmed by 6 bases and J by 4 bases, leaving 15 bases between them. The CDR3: CSVRSGGSTEAFF. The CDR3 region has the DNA TGCAGCGTCCGGAGTGGGGGGAGCACTGAAGCTTTCTTT.

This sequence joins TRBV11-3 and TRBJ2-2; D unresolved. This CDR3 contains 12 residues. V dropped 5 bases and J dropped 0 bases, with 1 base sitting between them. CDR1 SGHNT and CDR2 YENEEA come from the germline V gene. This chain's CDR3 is CASSPNTGELFF. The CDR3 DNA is TGTGCCAGCAGCCCGAACACCGGGGAGCTGTTTTTT.

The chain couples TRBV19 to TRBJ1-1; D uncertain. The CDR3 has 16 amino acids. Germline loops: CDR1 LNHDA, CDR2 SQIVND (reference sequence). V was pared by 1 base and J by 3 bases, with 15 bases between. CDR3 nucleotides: TGTGCCAGTAGTATAGGGGCTAGATGGGGTGACACTGAAGCTTTCTTT. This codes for CASSIGARWGDTEAFF.

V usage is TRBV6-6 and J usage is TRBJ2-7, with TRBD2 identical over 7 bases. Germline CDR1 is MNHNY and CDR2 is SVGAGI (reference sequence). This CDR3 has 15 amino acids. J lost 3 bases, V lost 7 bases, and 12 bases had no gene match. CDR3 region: CASNIGRSGVYEQYF. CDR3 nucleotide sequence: TGTGCCAGCAACATCGGGAGGTCGGGAGTCTACGAGCAGTACTTC.

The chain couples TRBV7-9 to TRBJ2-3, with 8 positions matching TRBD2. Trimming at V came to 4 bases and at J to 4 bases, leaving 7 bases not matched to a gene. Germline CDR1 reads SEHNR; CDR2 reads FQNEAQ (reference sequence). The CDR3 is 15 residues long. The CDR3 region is CASSSVAGSADTQYF. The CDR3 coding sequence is TGTGCCAGCAGCTCAGTAGCGGGGTCGGCAGATACGCAGTATTTT.

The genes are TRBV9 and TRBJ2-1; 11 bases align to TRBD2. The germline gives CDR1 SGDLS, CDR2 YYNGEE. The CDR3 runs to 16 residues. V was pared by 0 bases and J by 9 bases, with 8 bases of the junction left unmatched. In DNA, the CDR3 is TGTGCCAGCAGCGTAGCTGGGGCTAGCGGGAGGCGTGAGCAGTTCTTC. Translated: CASSVAGASGRREQFF.

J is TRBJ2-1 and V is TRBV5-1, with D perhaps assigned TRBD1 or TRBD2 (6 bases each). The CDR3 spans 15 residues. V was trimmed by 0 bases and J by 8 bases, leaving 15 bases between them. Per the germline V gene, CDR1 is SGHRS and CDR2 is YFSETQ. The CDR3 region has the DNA TGCGCCAGCAGCTTGGAAGGGGGTAGCGGTGATGAGCAGTTCTTC. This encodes CASSLEGGSGDEQFF.

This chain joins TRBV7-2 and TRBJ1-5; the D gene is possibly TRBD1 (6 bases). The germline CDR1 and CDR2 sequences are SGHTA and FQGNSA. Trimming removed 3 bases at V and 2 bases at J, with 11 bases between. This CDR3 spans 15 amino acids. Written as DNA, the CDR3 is TGTGCCAGCAGCTTTGGGGGCAATGGCAATCAGCCCCAGCATTTT. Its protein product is CASSFGGNGNQPQHF.

The CDR3: CAWGTGNYQPQHF. The CDR3 DNA follows: TGTGCCTGGGGGACAGGGAACTATCAGCCCCAGCATTTT. This rearrangement joins TRBV30 to TRBJ1-5; 9 bases align to TRBD1. V shed 5 bases, J shed 5 bases, and the junction held 4 bases outside the gene matches. The CDR3 is 13 amino acids. Per germline, CDR1 GTSNPN and CDR2 SVGIG (reference sequence).

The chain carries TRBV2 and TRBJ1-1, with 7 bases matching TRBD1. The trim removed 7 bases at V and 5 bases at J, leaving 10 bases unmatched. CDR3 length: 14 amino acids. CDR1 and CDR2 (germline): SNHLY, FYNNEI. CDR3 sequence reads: CASIIQGRGTEAFF. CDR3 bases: TGTGCCAGCATCATACAGGGGCGGGGTACTGAAGCTTTCTTT.

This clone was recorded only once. CDR3 nucleotides: TGTGCCAGCAACGACAGGGGTAGTGGCTACACCTTC. As protein: CASNDRGSGYTF. V is TRBV6-5 and J is TRBJ1-2; 8 bases are shared with TRBD1. This CDR3 region has 12 residues. Unmatched junction bases numbered 5, after V lost 7 bases and J lost 7 bases. Germline V lookup: CDR1 MNHEY, CDR2 SVGAGI.

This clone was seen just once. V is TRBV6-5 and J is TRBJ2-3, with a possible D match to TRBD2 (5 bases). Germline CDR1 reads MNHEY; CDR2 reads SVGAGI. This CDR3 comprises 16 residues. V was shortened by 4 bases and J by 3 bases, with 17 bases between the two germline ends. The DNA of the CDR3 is TGTGCCAGCAGTTCCCCCGGGAAGCCTTCTACAGATACGCAGTATTTT. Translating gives CASSSPGKPSTDTQYF.

CDR3 protein: CASHRANYGYTF. In DNA, the CDR3 is TGTGCCAGCCACAGGGCTAACTATGGCTACACCTTC. The V and J genes are TRBV2 and TRBJ1-2; TRBD1 is a possible D gene (6 bases). This CDR3 is 12 amino acids long. Germline-derived CDR1 and CDR2 are SNHLY and FYNNEI. V was cut by 8 bases and J by 0 bases, with 7 bases left in between.

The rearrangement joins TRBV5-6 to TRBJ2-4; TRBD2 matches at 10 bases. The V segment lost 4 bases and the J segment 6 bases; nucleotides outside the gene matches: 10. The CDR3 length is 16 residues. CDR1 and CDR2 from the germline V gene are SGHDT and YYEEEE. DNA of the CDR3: TGTGCCAGCAGCGACTCCAGAAGCGGGAGGGGAAACATTCAGTACTTC. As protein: CASSDSRSGRGNIQYF.

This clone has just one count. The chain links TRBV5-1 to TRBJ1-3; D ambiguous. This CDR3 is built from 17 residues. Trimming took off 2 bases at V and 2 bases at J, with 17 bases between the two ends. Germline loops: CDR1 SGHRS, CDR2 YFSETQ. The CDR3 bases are TGCGCCAGCAGCTTAGAGGTCGGGTCGGCCCCTGGAAACACCATATATTTT. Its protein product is CASSLEVGSAPGNTIYF.

The CDR3 DNA reads as TGTGCCAGCAGCTCCCTCGGGGGGCCGAGCACAGATACGCAGTATTTT. It codes for CASSSLGGPSTDTQYF. The chain is built from TRBV7-9 and TRBJ2-3; possibly TRBD2 for D (7 bases). The germline gives CDR1 SEHNR, CDR2 FQNEAQ (reference sequence). Trimming shortened V by 4 bases and J by 0 bases, and 14 bases separated the two germline ends. This CDR3 spans 16 amino acids.

The CDR3 here is CASSDQGAGELFF. The CDR3 region has the DNA TGTGCCAGTAGCGACCAGGGGGCCGGGGAGCTGTTTTTT. The chain links TRBV19 to TRBJ2-2, with 7 bases matching TRBD1. This CDR3 is 13 amino acids long. Trimming cost V 6 bases and J 6 bases; bases outside gene matches: 4. Germline-derived CDR1 and CDR2 are LNHDA and SQIVND (reference sequence). Together with reference TRBV19 and TRBJ2-2, the CDR3 gives the full variable domain: DGGITQSPKYLFRKEGQNVTLSCEQNLNHDAMYWYRQDPGQGLRLIYYSQIVNDFQKGDIAEGYSVSREKKESFPLTVTSAQKNPTAFYLCASSDQGAGELFFGEGSRLTVL.

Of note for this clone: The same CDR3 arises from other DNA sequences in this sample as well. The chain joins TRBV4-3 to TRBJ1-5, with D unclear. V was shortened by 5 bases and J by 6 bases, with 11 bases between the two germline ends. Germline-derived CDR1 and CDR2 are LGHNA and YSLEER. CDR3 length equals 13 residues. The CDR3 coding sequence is TGCGCCAGCAGCGTGAGTGCGCGTCAGCCCCAGCATTTT. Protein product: CASSVSARQPQHF.